This is a list of T cell receptor beta chains from one sample in a study of cytomegalovirus exposure and HLA in healthy donors. Clones were read by immunoSEQ multiplex PCR, and TCRdb kept only the in-frame ones, dropping some. The sample shows 200,000 to 250,000 clones, 70% to 85% of them seen only once. The specimen was PBMCs. These receptors originate from a woman aged 60-75 years in good health and CMV-seropositive. Each CDR3 is given with its conserved first and last residue. A D gene is named only where the DNA matches it firmly. Some rows have no size entry. The others give once, few or many, or a class for an expanded clone.

J gene: TRBJ2-5; clone size: NA; V gene: TRBV5-1; D gene: TRBD2; CDR3 DNA: TGCGCCAGCAGCTATACTAGCGGGGGGGCCAGAGAGACCCAGTACTTC; CDR3 protein: CASSYTSGGARETQYF
J gene: TRBJ2-2; clone size: NA; V gene: TRBV10-3; D gene: NA; CDR3 DNA: TGTGCCATCAGTGAGTACGGGGGGCTGGACACCGGGGAGCTGTTTTTT; CDR3 protein: CAISEYGGLDTGELFF
J gene: TRBJ1-2; clone size: NA; V gene: TRBV5-1; D gene: TRBD1; CDR3 DNA: TGCGCCAGCAGCTTCTCGGACAGGGGGCGTGGTGGCTACACCTTC; CDR3 protein: CASSFSDRGRGGYTF
J gene: TRBJ1-1; clone size: NA; V gene: TRBV7-9; D gene: NA; CDR3 DNA: TGTGCCAGCAGCTTAATTGTTAGCACTGAAGCTTTCTTT; CDR3 protein: CASSLIVSTEAFF
J gene: TRBJ1-5; clone size: NA; V gene: TRBV18; D gene: NA; CDR3 DNA: TGTGCCAGCTCGCCATCAGGGGAAGTGGGGCAGCCCCAGCATTTT; CDR3 protein: CASSPSGEVGQPQHF
J gene: TRBJ1-2; clone size: NA; V gene: TRBV6-1; D gene: TRBD1; CDR3 DNA: TGTGCCAGCAGTGAAGGCGGGACAGGTTCTCCTGGCTACACCTTC; CDR3 protein: CASSEGGTGSPGYTF
J gene: TRBJ1-2; clone size: few; V gene: TRBV29-1; D gene: TRBD1; CDR3 DNA: TGCAGCGTTGAATCCGGGACAGGGCGGAGAGACTATGGCTACACCTTC; CDR3 protein: CSVESGTGRRDYGYTF
J gene: TRBJ1-1; clone size: few; V gene: TRBV9; D gene: NA; CDR3 DNA: TGTGCCAGCAGCGTAGATAGCTTCGGCACTGAAGCTTTCTTT; CDR3 protein: CASSVDSFGTEAFF
J gene: TRBJ2-3; clone size: NA; V gene: TRBV19; D gene: TRBD1; CDR3 DNA: TGTGCCAGTAGTTCCAGCTCGGGACAGAGCACAGATACGCAGTATTTT; CDR3 protein: CASSSSSGQSTDTQYF
J gene: TRBJ2-7; clone size: once; V gene: TRBV6-1; D gene: TRBD1; CDR3 DNA: TGTGCCAGCATAGGGGGCGCTTTGGACGAGCAGTACTTC; CDR3 protein: CASIGGALDEQYF
J gene: TRBJ2-1; clone size: NA; V gene: TRBV18; D gene: TRBD2; CDR3 DNA: TGTGCCAGCTCATCGGGACTAGCGGGGGGCAATGAGCAGTTCTTC; CDR3 protein: CASSSGLAGGNEQFF
J gene: TRBJ2-5; clone size: few; V gene: TRBV13; D gene: NA; CDR3 DNA: TGTGCCAGCAGCTTCTCTTCCAGCGGGGAGACCCAGTACTTC; CDR3 protein: CASSFSSSGETQYF
J gene: TRBJ1-5; clone size: once; V gene: TRBV15; D gene: NA; CDR3 DNA: TGTGCCACCAGCATGGGTTCAGGAGGGCAGCCCCAGCATTTT; CDR3 protein: CATSMGSGGQPQHF
J gene: TRBJ2-7; clone size: NA; V gene: TRBV5-1; D gene: NA; CDR3 DNA: TGCGCCAGCAGTCCCGGGACAACGGGCGAGCAGTACTTC; CDR3 protein: CASSPGTTGEQYF